One sample yielded the 16 T cell receptor beta chains listed below, sequenced in a study of cytomegalovirus exposure and HLA in healthy donors. Primers for the PCR totalled 60 Vbeta and 13 Jbeta. TCRdb keeps only in-frame clones here, not all; method: immunoSEQ multiplex PCR. The table records roughly 100,000 clones, around 79% of them present only once. Sequenced material: PBMCs. The origin of the receptors is a middle-aged man in good health and CMV-seropositive.

The CDR3 region is CASSTAPGQAGETQYF. DNA of the CDR3: TGTGCCAGCAGCACGGCTCCGGGACAGGCAGGAGAGACCCAGTACTTC. V gene TRBV11-2 combines with J gene TRBJ2-5, with 8 bases identical to TRBD1. Germline loops: CDR1 SGHAT, CDR2 FQNNGV. The CDR3 sequence is 16 residues long. J gave up 4 bases and V 5 bases, and 12 bases lay outside the gene matches.

Points on this clone: Mismatch with germline at one junction end may stem from a read error. This sequence joins TRBV7-9 and TRBJ2-7, with 11 bases matching TRBD1. CDR3 length: 16 residues. Germline V CDR1 and CDR2: SEHNR, FQNEAQ (reference sequence). DNA for the CDR3: TGTTCCAGCAGCCCCATCGGGACAGGGGGTTTGAGGGAGCAGTACTTC. Its protein product is CSSSPIGTGGLREQYF.

The V gene is TRBV28, the J gene TRBJ1-5; 12 bases map to TRBD1. Germline loops: CDR1 MDHEN, CDR2 SYDVKM. The CDR3 is 16 residues long. The J segment lost 5 bases and the V segment lost 1 base, leaving 3 bases of the junction unmatched. The CDR3 DNA reads as TGTGCCAGCAGTTTATTGGGACAGGGGGCCCATCAGCCCCAGCATTTT. This sequence encodes CASSLLGQGAHQPQHF.

A note on this clone: Just one base apart from a much larger clone, this may be a read error. V usage is TRBV7-9 and J usage is TRBJ2-7; 8 bases are shared with TRBD2. Looked up from germline, CDR1 is SEHNR and CDR2 is FQNEAQ (reference sequence). This CDR3 is 11 amino acids long. CDR3 region: CACSGGREQYF. The DNA of the CDR3 is TGTGCCTGCAGCGGGGGCCGCGAGCAGTACTTC. Variable domain in full (rest from reference TRBV7-9 and TRBJ2-7): DTGVSQNPRHKITKRGQNVTFRCDPISEHNRLYWYRQTLGQGPEFLTYFQNEAQLEKSRLLSDRFSAERPKGSFSTLEIQRTEQGDSAMYLCACSGGREQYFGPGTRLTVT.

V and J are TRBV7-2 and TRBJ1-1; D unclear. The V gene lost 1 base and the J gene lost 7 bases, with 7 bases spanning the gap. The CDR3 covers 12 residues. CDR1 and CDR2 (germline): SGHTA, FQGNSA. CDR3 region: CASSLGQYEAFF. The CDR3 coding sequence is TGTGCCAGCAGCTTAGGGCAGTATGAAGCTTTCTTT.

The V call is TRBV28, the J call TRBJ2-5, with 8 bases that match TRBD2. This CDR3 has 15 residues. Germline V gene lookup returns CDR1 MDHEN and CDR2 SYDVKM. V shed 5 bases and J 5 bases; nucleotides not matched to a gene: 10. The CDR3 here is CASSLPGGGEETQYF. In DNA, the CDR3 is TGTGCCAGCAGTCTCCCCGGGGGGGGAGAGGAGACCCAGTACTTC.

The rearrangement uses TRBV5-4 and TRBJ2-1; unclear D gene. Germline assignment: CDR1 SGHNT and CDR2 YYREEE (reference sequence). The CDR3 contains 16 residues. Trimming left V 0 bases short and J 0 bases short, with 10 bases between. In nucleotides, the CDR3 is TGTGCCAGCAGCTTGGGCGGAGCCCGCTCCTACAATGAGCAGTTCTTC. Residues: CASSLGGARSYNEQFF.

This clone was recorded once. The genes are TRBV1 and TRBJ1-5; TRBD1, as called in the table, went unchecked against the DNA. TRBV1 is noted as a pseudogene. CDR3 length equals 15 residues. This CDR3 is CTSSQPGMSNQPQHF. The CDR3 nucleotides are TGCACCAGCAGCCAGCCAGGGATGAGCAATCAGCCCCAGCATTTT.

The rearrangement links TRBV5-1 to TRBJ1-5, with TRBD1 matching 8 bases. The CDR3 extends over 17 amino acids. In germline, CDR1 is SGHRS, CDR2 YFSETQ. J was trimmed by 5 bases and V by 0 bases; bases with no gene match: 10. The CDR3 loop is CASSLAPRTGSDQPQHF. The CDR3 DNA reads TGCGCCAGCAGCTTGGCCCCGAGGACAGGGAGTGATCAGCCCCAGCATTTT.

This clone was seen only once. The chain is built from TRBV15 and TRBJ1-2, with D tentatively TRBD1 (6 bases). Germline CDR1 LNHNV, CDR2 YYDKDF (reference sequence). This CDR3 spans 15 amino acids. Trimming stripped 1 base from V and 5 bases from J, with 14 bases between. CDR3 residues: CATSRGTDSLYGYTF. In DNA, the CDR3 is TGTGCCACCAGCAGAGGGACAGATAGCTTATATGGCTACACCTTC.

This clone showed up just once. The J gene is TRBJ2-7, the V gene TRBV15, with D maybe TRBD2 (6 bases). This CDR3 region has 14 residues. The V and J ends lost 1 base and 7 bases respectively, with 14 bases between them. The V gene's germline CDR1 is LNHNV and CDR2 YYDKDF (reference sequence). The CDR3 DNA reads as TGTGCCACCAGCAGAGGCGGGGTGGCTCGAGAGCAGTACTTC. Protein: CATSRGGVAREQYF.

This sequence joins TRBV15 and TRBJ2-7; TRBD1 matches at 7 bases. The CDR3 runs to 16 residues. CDR1 and CDR2 (germline): LNHNV, YYDKDF (reference sequence). V was pared by 0 bases and J by 3 bases, with 8 bases of the junction left unmatched. CDR3 loop: CATSRDVSGQLYEQYF. CDR3 nucleotide sequence: TGTGCCACCAGCAGAGATGTATCGGGACAGCTCTACGAGCAGTACTTC.

Only a few counts were recorded for this clone. V and J are TRBV5-6 and TRBJ2-3, with 13 bases identical to TRBD2. Per the germline V gene, CDR1 is SGHDT and CDR2 is YYEEEE. The CDR3 sequence is 16 residues long. Trimming cost V 4 bases and J 1 base; bases outside gene matches: 3. The CDR3 region is CASSQLAGGGTDTQYF. Here the CDR3 DNA reads TGTGCCAGCAGCCAACTAGCGGGAGGGGGCACAGATACGCAGTATTTT.

This chain joins TRBV7-8 and TRBJ1-5; D remains unclear. Trimming removed 0 bases at V and 1 base at J, with 10 bases between. Germline-derived CDR1 and CDR2 are SGHVS and FQNEAQ. The CDR3 loop spans 16 amino acids. CDR3 residues: CASSLAGRVSNQPQHF. For the CDR3, the DNA is TGTGCCAGCAGCTTAGCGGGGAGGGTCAGCAATCAGCCCCAGCATTTT.

The chain joins TRBV27 to TRBJ1-5; no clear D gene. This CDR3 contains 15 residues. The V end lost 6 bases, the J end lost 11 bases, and 23 bases lay between the germline ends. Germline-derived CDR1 and CDR2 are MNHEY and SMNVEV (reference sequence). The CDR3: CASSLKRDPLGAQHF. The CDR3 nucleotides are TGTGCCAGCAGCCTAAAGAGGGATCCTTTGGGAGCCCAGCATTTT.

V usage is TRBV4-2 and J usage is TRBJ2-7; 9 positions match TRBD1. With 3 bases clipped from V and 7 bases from J, the junction kept 7 bases outside the gene matches. Germline CDR1 and CDR2: LGHNA and YNFKEQ. The CDR3 runs 14 residues. CDR3 protein: CASSQSGTGLEQYF. The CDR3 DNA sequence: TGTGCCAGCAGCCAGTCAGGGACAGGGCTGGAGCAGTACTTC.